The rows below give T cell receptor beta chains drawn from one sample of a study of blood T cell repertoires in COVID-19. Some clones are missing from TCRdb's copy, which holds only in-frame ones; the method was immunoSEQ multiplex PCR. The sample carries under 150,000 clones, more than 80% recorded once. The sequencing input was peripheral blood. The receptors originated from a human donor in a cohort sampled during active COVID-19. The CDR3 runs from the conserved cysteine through the conserved F or W. D genes are given only for firm matches. Part of the rows lack a size; the others show once, few, many or a class for expanded clones.

V gene	clone size	D gene	J gene	CDR3 DNA	CDR3 protein
TRBV9	NA	TRBD2	TRBJ2-5	TGTGCCAGCAGCGCCCAGGGACTAGCCCAAGAGACCCAGTACTTC	CASSAQGLAQETQYF
TRBV5-4	NA	NA	TRBJ2-7	TGTGCCAGCAGCTTGGATACCTACGAGCAGTACTTC	CASSLDTYEQYF
TRBV19	once	TRBD1	TRBJ2-3	TGTGCCAGTAGTATCATTCTCCGGACAGGCCAAAGGGGAGATACGCAGTATTTT	CASSIILRTGQRGDTQYF
TRBV2	NA	TRBD1	TRBJ1-5	TGTGCCAGTCGAAAAGGGGACAGTAGCAATCAGCCCCAGCATTTT	CASRKGDSSNQPQHF
TRBV13	NA	NA	TRBJ2-7	TGTGCCAGCAGCTCCAGGATTTTCTCCTACGAGCAGTACTTC	CASSSRIFSYEQYF
TRBV4-1	NA	NA	TRBJ2-1	TGCGCCAGCAGCCAAGAGGCTAGGGGGCAGTTCTTC	CASSQEARGQFF
TRBV3-1/TRBV3-2	NA	NA	TRBJ1-5	TGTGCCAGCAGCCAAGATTTAAGAGGGACCCAGCATTTT	CASSQDLRGTQHF
TRBV30	NA	NA	TRBJ2-1	TGTGCCTGGAGTGTGTCTTGGGGGCAACTGTACAATGAGCAGTTCTTC	CAWSVSWGQLYNEQFF
TRBV2	once	TRBD1	TRBJ2-5	TGTGCCACACTCAGGGGGCGAACAGAGACCCAGTACTTC	CATLRGRTETQYF
TRBV5-4	NA	NA	TRBJ1-1	TGTGCCAGCAGCCCCCGTGGAGAAAACACTGAAGCTTTCTTT	CASSPRGENTEAFF
TRBV5-6	NA	TRBD1	TRBJ1-1	TGTGCCAGCAGCTTACAGGGGGCCTACGCTGAAGCTTTCTTT	CASSLQGAYAEAFF
TRBV7-2	NA	TRBD2	TRBJ2-5	TGTGCCAGCAGTCCCGATCCGCGGGGGGGGTTTCAAGAGACCCAGTACTTC	CASSPDPRGGFQETQYF
TRBV18	NA	TRBD1	TRBJ2-1	TGTGCCAGCTCACCGGGACAGATAGAGCAGTTCTTC	CASSPGQIEQFF
TRBV5-4	NA	NA	TRBJ2-5	TGTGCCAGCAGCTTGGGTGGGAGTGGGGAGACCCAGTACTTC	CASSLGGSGETQYF
TRBV9	NA	TRBD1	TRBJ2-1	TGTGCCAGCAGCGCCGATGGACAGGGGGCCCACAATGAGCAGTTCTTC	CASSADGQGAHNEQFF
TRBV5-4	NA	NA	TRBJ2-1	TGTGCCAGCAGCTTGCGGGAGAGGTATGAGCAGTTCTTC	CASSLRERYEQFF
TRBV5-1	NA	TRBD1	TRBJ1-6	TGCGCCAGCAGCATGGGACAGGGATCTCCCCTAACCCTCCACTTT	CASSMGQGSPLTLHF
TRBV9	once	NA	TRBJ1-6	TGTGCCAGCAGCTTAGACGGGGATTCACCCCTCCACTTT	CASSLDGDSPLHF
TRBV4-1	NA	NA	TRBJ1-1	TGCGCCAGCAGCCAAGATCTTTCAGACATGAACACTGAAGCTTTCTTT	CASSQDLSDMNTEAFF
TRBV27	NA	NA	TRBJ1-1	TGTGCCAGCAGTTTATCCCAACGTTGGGGGGTGGGGGAAGCTTTCTTT	CASSLSQRWGVGEAFF
TRBV5-4	NA	TRBD2	TRBJ2-1	TGTGCCAGCAGCTTGGCTCGGACGGGAGGCTCCTACAATGAGCAGTTCTTC	CASSLARTGGSYNEQFF
TRBV25-1	NA	NA	TRBJ1-2	TGTGCCAGCAGTGAATGGGGCAACTATGGCTACACCTTC	CASSEWGNYGYTF
TRBV9	NA	NA	TRBJ2-1	TGTGCCAGCAGCAACTCAGGGAACCGGGACAATGAGCAGTTCTTC	CASSNSGNRDNEQFF
TRBV6-5	NA	NA	TRBJ2-7	TGTGCCAGCAGTTACAGGGGAACCTCATACGAGCAGTACTTC	CASSYRGTSYEQYF
TRBV2	NA	TRBD2	TRBJ2-2	TGTGCCAGCAGTGACCGGGCGGGAGGCTTGGCCGGGGAGCTGTTTTTT	CASSDRAGGLAGELFF
TRBV6-6	once	TRBD2	TRBJ2-1	TGTGCCAGCCTAGGACTAGCGGGAGTGAATGAGCAGTTCTTC	CASLGLAGVNEQFF
TRBV6-1	NA	NA	TRBJ1-4	TGTGCCAGCAGTGAAGCGCCATCTTGGGACTCTCTCAAATCCACTAATGAAAAACTGTTTTTT	CASSEAPSWDSLKSTNEKLFF
TRBV7-2	NA	NA	TRBJ1-5	TGTGCCAGCAGCCCCTCCGGACAGACTAGCAATCAGCCCCAGCATTTT	CASSPSGQTSNQPQHF
TRBV19	NA	NA	TRBJ1-1	TGTGCCAGTAGTACGCATCGGGCTGAAGCTTTCTTT	CASSTHRAEAFF
TRBV7-9	NA	NA	TRBJ2-3	TGTGCCAGCAGCTTACTAGGAGATACGCAGTATTTT	CASSLLGDTQYF
TRBV6-5	NA	TRBD2	TRBJ2-1	TGTGCCAGCAGTTTCTCGACTAGCGCTGAGCAGTTCTTC	CASSFSTSAEQFF
TRBV3-1/TRBV3-2	once	NA	TRBJ1-6	TGTGCCAGCAGCCCGAGGGTATCCTATAATTCACCCCTCCACTTT	CASSPRVSYNSPLHF
TRBV9	few	TRBD1	TRBJ1-4	TGTGCCAGCAGCCCCCGGGACAGCGTACCTAATGAAAAACTGTTTTTT	CASSPRDSVPNEKLFF
TRBV6-1	NA	NA	TRBJ1-1	TGTGCCAGCAGTGAATTTGCGCGGCTGAACACTGAAGCTTTCTTT	CASSEFARLNTEAFF
TRBV18	NA	TRBD1	TRBJ2-5	TGTGCCAGCTCTTCCAGACAGGGTATCGGGACACCTACGACGGAGACCCAGTACTTC	CASSSRQGIGTPTTETQYF
TRBV21-1	once	NA	TRBJ2-1	TGTGCCAGCAGCATTCAGGGGGGATCCTACAATGAGCAGTTCTTC	CASSIQGGSYNEQFF
TRBV18	NA	NA	TRBJ1-4	TGTGCCAGCTCACCACCGGGAGGATTTGCAACTAATGAAAAACTGTTTTTT	CASSPPGGFATNEKLFF
TRBV18	NA	NA	TRBJ1-1	TGTGCCAGCTCACCGTTCTCCGGTCAGGGGTCCTGGGGGAACACTGAAGCTTTCTTT	CASSPFSGQGSWGNTEAFF
TRBV7-9	few	NA	TRBJ1-3	TGTGCCAGCAGCTTAGTACGGGGAAACACCATATATTTT	CASSLVRGNTIYF
TRBV6-6	NA	NA	TRBJ2-3	TGTGCCAGCAGTCCCCGCGGGACAGATACGCAGTATTTT	CASSPRGTDTQYF
TRBV7-2	few	NA	TRBJ2-4	TGTGCCAGCAGCCCCGGGACAGCCCGGGGGAAAAACATTCAGTACTTC	CASSPGTARGKNIQYF
TRBV9	NA	TRBD2	TRBJ2-1	TGTGCCAGCAGCCCCCGGACTAGTTCCACTCAAAGCTACAATGAGCAGTTCTTC	CASSPRTSSTQSYNEQFF
TRBV7-2	NA	NA	TRBJ1-2	TGTGCCAGCAGCTTAGCCAGGGCCAACTATGGCTACACCTTC	CASSLARANYGYTF
TRBV25-1	NA	NA	TRBJ1-4	TGTGCCAGCAGTACAGTGGAAAAACTGTTTTTT	CASSTVEKLFF
TRBV2	NA	NA	TRBJ1-1	TGTGCCAGCACTTTCAGACCAGGAAACACTGAAGCTTTCTTT	CASTFRPGNTEAFF
TRBV14	NA	TRBD1	TRBJ2-2	TGTGCCAGCAGCCAGGAAACTCCGGGGACAGGGGGAAACACCGGGGAGCTGTTTTTT	CASSQETPGTGGNTGELFF
TRBV20-1	NA	TRBD1	TRBJ2-7	TGCAGTGGTGGACAGGATAGCGAGCAGTACTTC	CSGGQDSEQYF
TRBV19	once	NA	TRBJ1-1	TGTGCCAGTAGTGAGATATTTGACACTGAAGCTTTCTTT	CASSEIFDTEAFF
TRBV27	NA	NA	TRBJ2-1	TGTGCCAGCAGCACGACTCTCTCCGAGCAGTTCTTC	CASSTTLSEQFF
TRBV12-3/TRBV12-4	NA	NA	TRBJ2-7	TGTGCCAGCAGTTTAGCACAGTCCTACGAGCAGTACTTC	CASSLAQSYEQYF
TRBV4-1	NA	NA	TRBJ1-2	TGCGCCAGCAGCCAAGATCGATCAGATCTCACCGGCTACACCTTC	CASSQDRSDLTGYTF
TRBV7-9	NA	NA	TRBJ2-5	TGTGCCAGCAGCTTAGGGCACGAGGGAAAGACCCAGTACTTC	CASSLGHEGKTQYF
TRBV5-4	few	NA	TRBJ1-3	TGTGCCAGCAGCTTTCAGGGGCTGAAAGACACCATATATTTT	CASSFQGLKDTIYF
TRBV19	NA	NA	TRBJ2-5	TGTGCCAGTAGTATATCGGTAGCATCAGGGGCCGGGGAGACCCAGTACTTC	CASSISVASGAGETQYF